The 14 T cell receptor beta chains presented below share a single source sample, sequenced in a study of T cell repertoires in aging, cancer and after chemotherapy. Peripheral blood genomic DNA, not sorted cells or RNA, was the template. Multiplex touch-down PCR with TRB-A/B primers amplified rearranged V-D-J TRB sequences. TCRdb called the multiplex PCR reads again in MiXCR, with one record for every CDR3 protein. The repertoire holds about 2,900 distinct CDR3 sequences, with roughly 26% as singletons. Sequencing was done on a sample of blood. These receptors originate from a human donor with a solid tumor.

This clonotype is classed as medium-sized. The gene calls are TRBV6-5 and TRBJ1-3; TRBD1 matches at 7 bases. The CDR3 is made up of 14 amino acids. Germline CDR1 and CDR2: MNHEY and SVGAGI. Unmatched junction bases numbered 8, after V lost 2 bases and J lost 10 bases. CDR3 residues: CASSYGQGGTTIYF. CDR3 DNA sequence: TGTGCCAGCAGTTACGGGCAGGGGGGGACAACCATATATTTT.

The gene calls are TRBV7-2 and TRBJ1-4; the match to TRBD1 covers 8 bases. The J segment lost 8 bases and the V segment lost 3 bases, leaving 14 bases of the junction unmatched. The CDR3 is made up of 17 amino acids. Germline CDR1 reads SGHTA; CDR2 reads FQGNSA. The CDR3 protein is CASSLTGQVSLGEKLFF. CDR3 nucleotide sequence: TGTGCCAGCAGCTTGACGGGACAGGTCTCCCTAGGGGAAAAACTGTTTTTT. The full variable domain, with the rest looked up from reference TRBV7-2 and TRBJ1-4, is GAGVSQSPSNKVTEKGKDVELRCDPISGHTALYWYRQSLGQGLEFLIYFQGNSAPDKSGLPSDRFSAERTGGSVSTLTIQRTQQEDSAVYLCASSLTGQVSLGEKLFFGSGTQLSVL.

By proportion, this clonotype is medium-sized (0.01 to 0.1%). The chain is built from TRBV11-3 and TRBJ2-5; D ambiguous. CDR3 length: 13 residues. Germline V lookup: CDR1 SGHNT, CDR2 YENEEA. V was clipped by 2 bases and J by 3 bases, with 7 bases between them. The CDR3 coding sequence is TGTGCCAGCAGCTTATGGGCAGAAGAGACCCAGTACTTC. Translated, it gives CASSLWAEETQYF.

This clonotype qualifies as large. V gene TRBV29-1 combines with J gene TRBJ2-5, with D perhaps TRBD1 (6 bases). Looked up from germline, CDR1 is SQVTM and CDR2 is ANQGSEA. The CDR3 runs to 14 residues. V dropped 6 bases and J dropped 4 bases, with 18 bases sitting between them. CDR3 region: CSVSFTGTIETQYF. As DNA, the CDR3 is TGCAGCGTGTCATTCACCGGGACAATAGAGACCCAGTACTTC.

This sequence joins TRBV5-1 and TRBJ2-7; no clear D gene. V dropped 5 bases and J dropped 8 bases, with 17 bases sitting between them. This CDR3 spans 13 amino acids. Germline values: CDR1 SGHRS, CDR2 YFSETQ. The CDR3 region has the DNA TGCGCCAGCAGAACGGGTCCTAAATACAAGCAGTACTTC. This gives the protein CASRTGPKYKQYF.

Comments on this clonotype: Since a much larger clone is just one base distant, this may be a read error. This CDR3 reads CASFSWTGTKAFF. The CDR3 DNA follows: TGTGCCTCATTTTCGTGGACGGGCACTAAAGCTTTCTTT. The gene calls are TRBV30 and TRBJ1-1; D is undetermined. Germline values: CDR1 GTSNPN, CDR2 SVGIG (reference sequence). The CDR3 consists of 13 residues.

This clonotype occurred a few times. The chain has TRBV7-9 and TRBJ1-1; 7 bases align to TRBD1. The CDR3 runs to 15 residues. The germline gives CDR1 SEHNR, CDR2 FQNEAQ (reference sequence). After removal of 4 bases from V and 5 bases from J, the junction contained 10 bases not matched to a gene. The CDR3 DNA follows: TGTGCCAGCAGCTCCCGGACAGGTCCAATTACTGAAGCTTTCTTT. Protein sequence: CASSSRTGPITEAFF.

This clonotype has only a few counts. The chain uses TRBV19 and TRBJ1-3; D ambiguous. CDR1 LNHDA and CDR2 SQIVND come from the germline V gene (reference sequence). The V and J ends lost 10 bases and 0 bases respectively, with 7 bases between them. The CDR3 loop spans 12 amino acids. The chain's CDR3 is CATQSSGNTIYF. As DNA, the CDR3 is TGTGCCACCCAGAGCTCTGGAAACACCATATATTTT.

V gene TRBV5-4 combines with J gene TRBJ1-3; maybe TRBD1 (5 bases). The CDR3 totals 17 residues. Between the trimmed V and J ends, which lost 0 bases and 4 bases, there was a span of 17 bases. Looked up from germline, CDR1 is SGHNT and CDR2 is YYREEE (reference sequence). Written as DNA, the CDR3 is TGTGCCAGCAGCTTGGACGGTGACAGAGGACGGGGAAACACCATATATTTT. Amino acids: CASSLDGDRGRGNTIYF. Full variable domain (rest looked up from reference TRBV5-4 and TRBJ1-3): ETGVTQSPTHLIKTRGQQVTLRCSSQSGHNTVSWYQQALGQGPQFIFQYYREEENGRGNFPPRFSGLQFPNYSSELNVNALELDDSALYLCASSLDGDRGRGNTIYFGEGSWLTVV.

The chain employs TRBV7-2 and TRBJ1-1, with TRBD1 matching 7 bases. Germline lookup yields CDR1 SGHTA and CDR2 FQGNSA. V lost 5 bases to trimming and J lost 5 bases; unmatched junction nucleotides: 8. The CDR3 loop spans 14 amino acids. The CDR3 DNA reads TGTGCCAGCAGCCATAGGGGGCGAGGAACTGAAGCTTTCTTT. The encoded protein is CASSHRGRGTEAFF.

For this clonotype: This sequence may be a read error, since a much larger clone differs from it by one base. The CDR3 coding sequence is TGTGCCGGCAGTTACCGTCGGGGAGGATCCTACGAGCAGTACTTC. This gives the protein CAGSYRRGGSYEQYF. V is TRBV6-5 and J is TRBJ2-7, with D perhaps matching TRBD2 (6 bases). CDR3 size: 15 residues. CDR1 is MNHEY, CDR2 SVGAGI, per germline.

The genes are TRBV7-6 and TRBJ2-3; 10 nucleotides agree with TRBD2. CDR1 is SGHVS, CDR2 FNYEAQ, per germline. This CDR3 is built from 16 residues. V trimming: 6 bases; J trimming: 1 base; junction bases outside the gene matches: 7. The CDR3 DNA sequence: TGTGCCAGCAGTCTTGGGACTAGCGACCGCACAGATACGCAGTATTTT. Protein sequence: CASSLGTSDRTDTQYF.

This clonotype was recorded a few times. V is TRBV4-3 and J is TRBJ2-2; the match to TRBD1 covers 11 bases. The CDR3 consists of 15 residues. Losses at the gene ends were 4 bases for V and 7 bases for J; bases not matched to a gene: 5. Germline lookup yields CDR1 LGHNA and CDR2 YSLEER. The CDR3 region has the DNA TGCGCCAGCAGCCCGGACAGGGGGCTGCTCGGGGAGCTGTTTTTT. The encoded protein is CASSPDRGLLGELFF.

The V call is TRBV12-3 or TRBV12-4, the J call TRBJ2-7; the match to TRBD2 covers 9 bases. CDR3 length: 15 amino acids. J gave up 6 bases and V 1 base, and 7 bases lay outside the gene matches. CDR3 nucleotides: TGTGCCAGCAGTTTAGGGGGGCGGGGGGGCCCCGAGCAGTACTTC. Its translation: CASSLGGRGGPEQYF.